Listed below are T cell receptor beta chains from one sample, sequenced in a study of cytomegalovirus exposure and HLA in healthy donors. Sequencing used immunoSEQ multiplex PCR; TCRdb keeps in-frame clones, though not all of them. The repertoire holds approximately 37,000 clones, with around 70% as singletons. Sequenced input: PBMCs. These TCRs come from a man aged 30 to 39 in good health and CMV-seronegative. Each CDR3 is given with its conserved first and last residue. The D gene is left open where the match is weak. The size entry is marked missing in some rows and otherwise reads once, few, many or a size class.

cdr3_length clone_size j_call d_call v_call cdr3_aa cdr3_nt
15 NA TRBJ1-2 TRBD1 TRBV9 CASSRGGQGAEGYTF TGTGCCAGCAGCAGAGGCGGGCAGGGGGCGGAGGGCTACACCTTC
15 medium-sized TRBJ1-4 TRBD1 TRBV6-5 CASSGTVATNEKLFF TGTGCCAGCAGCGGGACAGTAGCAACTAATGAAAAACTGTTTTTT
16 NA TRBJ2-1 NA TRBV11-2 CASSFRLSGTYNEQFF TGTGCCAGCAGCTTTCGATTAAGCGGCACCTACAATGAGCAGTTCTTC
10 NA TRBJ1-2 NA TRBV2 CASFQGSYTF TGTGCCAGCTTCCAGGGATCCTACACCTTC
16 NA TRBJ2-7 TRBD1 TRBV5-6 CASSTSGTGRGNEQYF TGTGCCAGCAGCACATCCGGGACAGGGAGAGGTAACGAGCAGTACTTC
14 once TRBJ2-7 TRBD2 TRBV19 CASSSGGSRSEQYF TGTGCCAGTAGTTCCGGCGGGAGTAGGTCCGAGCAGTACTTC
17 NA TRBJ2-3 TRBD2 TRBV29-1 CSVEGTSGRLGTDTQYF TGCAGCGTTGAAGGGACTAGCGGGAGGCTGGGCACAGATACGCAGTATTTT
13 NA TRBJ1-1 NA TRBV7-9 CASSLQDRAEAFF TGTGCCAGCAGCCTCCAAGACAGAGCTGAAGCTTTCTTT
16 few TRBJ2-1 TRBD2 TRBV10-1 CASSGIVAGGFNEQFF TGCGCCAGCAGTGGAATTGTAGCGGGAGGATTCAATGAGCAGTTCTTC
13 NA TRBJ1-2 NA TRBV5-5 CASSWGEGDGYTF TGTGCCAGCAGCTGGGGCGAGGGGGATGGCTACACCTTC
13 once TRBJ2-2 NA TRBV7-3 CASSLSGTGELFF TGTGCCAGCAGCTTGAGCGGCACCGGGGAGCTGTTTTTT
13 once TRBJ1-2 TRBD1 TRBV2 CANRGEGAYGYTF TGTGCCAACAGGGGAGAGGGGGCCTATGGCTACACCTTC
14 NA TRBJ1-2 TRBD1 TRBV10-2 CASSRGQGGYGYTF TGCGCCAGCAGCCGCGGACAGGGAGGATACGGCTACACCTTC
12 NA TRBJ2-3 NA TRBV15 CATSRSTDTQYF TGTGCCACTTCGCGGTCCACAGATACGCAGTATTTT
12 NA TRBJ2-1 NA TRBV7-9 CASSFLENEQFF TGTGCCAGCAGCTTTTTGGAGAATGAGCAGTTCTTC
15 few TRBJ2-6 NA TRBV6-5 CASSRSTGGANVLTF TGTGCCAGCAGTCGATCGACAGGTGGGGCCAACGTCCTGACTTTC
15 NA TRBJ2-1 TRBD2 TRBV6-5 CASSVLAGGSNEQFF TGTGCCAGCAGTGTTCTAGCGGGAGGCTCCAATGAGCAGTTCTTC
15 NA TRBJ1-2 NA TRBV7-2 CASSPGRGTSYGYTF TGTGCCAGCAGCCCAGGGCGGGGTACTAGCTATGGCTACACCTTC
13 few TRBJ2-1 TRBD2 TRBV2 CASRTSVGNEQFF TGTGCCAGCAGGACTAGCGTAGGCAATGAGCAGTTCTTC
17 NA TRBJ2-7 TRBD2 TRBV5-1 CASSSSALAGGGYEQYF TGCGCCAGCAGCTCGTCGGCACTAGCGGGGGGAGGGTACGAGCAGTACTTC
16 NA TRBJ1-2 NA TRBV5-1 CASSLSGDTPTYGYTF TGCGCCAGCAGCTTGTCCGGGGATACCCCGACATACGGCTACACCTTC
16 few TRBJ1-5 TRBD1 TRBV18 CASSTGGYYSNQPQHF TGTGCCAGCTCCACAGGGGGGTACTATAGCAATCAGCCCCAGCATTTT
14 few TRBJ2-7 NA TRBV19 CASSPSFTTYEQYF TGTGCCAGTAGTCCCAGCTTCACTACCTACGAGCAGTACTTC
13 NA TRBJ1-2 TRBD1 TRBV6-1 CASREDRGYGYTF TGTGCCAGCAGGGAGGACAGGGGCTATGGCTACACCTTC
15 NA TRBJ2-7 TRBD2 TRBV18 CASSPAERGGYEQYF TGTGCCAGCTCACCGGCGGAGCGGGGGGGTTACGAGCAGTACTTC
14 NA TRBJ2-7 NA TRBV14 CASSRTISSYEQYF TGTGCCAGCAGCCGGACTATTTCCTCCTACGAGCAGTACTTC
19 once TRBJ1-3 TRBD1 TRBV2 CASSDPGRGHLSSGNTIYF TGTGCCAGCAGTGATCCTGGCAGGGGGCACCTGAGCTCTGGAAACACCATATATTTT
15 NA TRBJ2-1 NA TRBV7-6 CASSSGGGSYNEQFF TGTGCCAGCAGCTCTGGGGGAGGTAGTTATAATGAGCAGTTCTTC
15 few TRBJ2-3 NA TRBV6-1 CASRSQGTLTDTQYF TGTGCCAGCAGGAGTCAGGGGACCCTCACAGATACGCAGTATTTT
16 NA TRBJ2-5 TRBD2 TRBV7-9 CASNLNTSGAWETQYF TGTGCCAGCAACCTAAATACTAGCGGGGCGTGGGAGACCCAGTACTTC
15 NA TRBJ2-7 TRBD2 TRBV18 CASSPSLAVAYEQYF TGTGCCAGCTCACCAAGTCTAGCGGTAGCCTACGAGCAGTACTTC
14 few TRBJ1-2 NA TRBV5-1 CASSSQPGSEGYTF TGCGCCAGCAGCTCCCAGCCAGGGTCGGAGGGCTACACCTTC
14 few TRBJ1-3 NA TRBV28 CASSSPGVRTTIYF TGTGCCAGCAGTTCACCGGGAGTTCGGACCACCATATATTTT
13 few TRBJ2-2 TRBD2 TRBV7-3 CASSRGGHGELFF TGTGCCAGCTCGCGGGGGGGTCACGGGGAGCTGTTTTTT
17 NA TRBJ2-1 NA TRBV11-2 CASSLGWDGSGYNEQFF TGTGCCAGCAGCCTCGGCTGGGACGGGAGCGGGTACAATGAGCAGTTCTTC
16 NA TRBJ1-4 NA TRBV4-1 CASSYRSGQSGEKLFF TGCGCCAGCAGCTATAGATCTGGACAGTCGGGAGAAAAACTGTTTTTT
13 NA TRBJ2-5 NA TRBV19 CASSTQKGETQYF TGTGCCAGTAGTACCCAAAAGGGGGAGACCCAGTACTTC
15 NA TRBJ1-2 TRBD1 TRBV11-2 CASSYDRDINYGYTF TGTGCCAGCAGCTATGACAGGGATATCAACTATGGCTACACCTTC
15 NA TRBJ1-3 NA TRBV10-3 CAISDKGLSGNTIYF TGTGCCATCAGTGACAAGGGGCTCTCCGGAAACACCATATATTTT
15 NA TRBJ2-3 NA TRBV5-1 CASRARGRAEDTQYF TGCGCCAGCAGGGCCCGCGGCAGGGCAGAAGATACGCAGTATTTT
14 few TRBJ2-1 TRBD2 TRBV9 CASSVAPRGDEQFF TGTGCCAGCAGCGTAGCACCCCGGGGGGATGAGCAGTTCTTC
14 once TRBJ1-4 NA TRBV9 CASSEGATNEKLFF TGTGCCAGCAGCGAAGGAGCAACTAATGAAAAACTGTTTTTT
16 NA TRBJ2-6 NA TRBV19 CASSNRAGSGANVLTF TGTGCCAGTAGTAACCGTGCGGGGTCTGGGGCCAACGTCCTGACTTTC
15 medium-sized TRBJ1-2 NA TRBV6-6 CASSYSGRSIGGYTF TGTGCCAGCAGTTACTCGGGGCGCTCTATTGGTGGCTACACCTTC
14 NA TRBJ2-2 NA TRBV10-3 CAISDGGDTGELFF TGTGCCATCAGTGACGGGGGTGACACCGGGGAGCTGTTTTTT
12 few TRBJ2-3 NA TRBV29-1 CIKKWGVDTQYF TGCATCAAGAAATGGGGCGTCGATACGCAGTATTTT
13 NA TRBJ1-5 TRBD1 TRBV28 CASSLTGFQPQHF TGTGCCAGCAGTCTGACAGGGTTTCAGCCCCAGCATTTT
14 NA TRBJ1-1 NA TRBV7-6 CASSLMGPNTEAFF TGTGCCAGCAGCTTGATGGGGCCGAACACTGAAGCTTTCTTT
13 NA TRBJ1-5 TRBD1 TRBV29-1 CSIQGGSNQPQHF TGCAGCATACAGGGGGGGAGCAATCAGCCCCAGCATTTT
14 few TRBJ1-3 NA TRBV6-6 CASTSVGPGNTIYF TGTGCCAGCACCTCAGTGGGGCCTGGAAACACCATATATTTT
15 NA TRBJ1-5 NA TRBV6-1 CASSEDSTSNQPQHF TGTGCCAGCAGTGAGGACAGTACTAGCAATCAGCCCCAGCATTTT
13 once TRBJ2-7 NA TRBV19 CASSPLGGYEQYF TGTGCCAGTAGTCCCCTGGGGGGCTACGAGCAGTACTTC
16 NA TRBJ1-1 NA TRBV7-9 CASSLGENQLNTEAFF TGTGCCAGCAGCTTAGGGGAGAATCAGCTGAACACTGAAGCTTTCTTT
12 NA TRBJ1-2 NA TRBV7-9 CSSSSWAGGYTF TGTTCCAGCAGCTCCTGGGCGGGTGGCTACACCTTC
15 NA TRBJ1-5 TRBD1 TRBV7-3 CASSEQGGRFQPQHF TGTGCCAGCAGCGAGCAGGGGGGAAGGTTTCAGCCCCAGCATTTT
15 NA TRBJ2-3 TRBD1 TRBV7-2 CASSPDRFSTDTQYF TGTGCCAGCAGCCCGGACAGGTTTAGCACAGATACGCAGTATTTT
15 NA TRBJ2-2 NA TRBV4-1 CASSRQVPNTGELFF TGCGCCAGCAGCAGACAGGTTCCGAACACCGGGGAGCTGTTTTTT
15 NA TRBJ2-1 TRBD1 TRBV2 CASSEQGQGFNEQFF TGTGCCAGCAGTGAACAGGGACAGGGTTTCAATGAGCAGTTCTTC
17 NA TRBJ2-3 TRBD2 TRBV9 CASSVGGPAGVQDTQYF TGTGCCAGCAGCGTAGGGGGCCCGGCGGGAGTTCAGGATACGCAGTATTTT